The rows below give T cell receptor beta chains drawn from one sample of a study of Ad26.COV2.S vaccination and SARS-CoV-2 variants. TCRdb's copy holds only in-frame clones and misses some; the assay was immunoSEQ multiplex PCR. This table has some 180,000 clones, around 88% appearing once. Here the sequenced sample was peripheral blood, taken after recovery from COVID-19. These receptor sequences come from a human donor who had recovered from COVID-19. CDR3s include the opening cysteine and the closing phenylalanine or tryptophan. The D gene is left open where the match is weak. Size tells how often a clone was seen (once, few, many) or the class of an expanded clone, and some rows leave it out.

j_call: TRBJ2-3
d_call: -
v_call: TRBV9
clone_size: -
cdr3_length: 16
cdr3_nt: TGTGCCAGCAGCCTACTAAAAGGTCTCGGGGCAGATACGCAGTATTTT
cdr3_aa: CASSLLKGLGADTQYF

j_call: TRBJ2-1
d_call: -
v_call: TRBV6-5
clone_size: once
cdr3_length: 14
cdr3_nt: TGTGCCAGCAGTTACCTCCTTAGCGGCAATGAGCAGTTCTTC
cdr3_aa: CASSYLLSGNEQFF

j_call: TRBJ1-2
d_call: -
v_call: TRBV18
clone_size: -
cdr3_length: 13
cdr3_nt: TGTGCCAGCTCACCCTCCAGCTACTATGGCTACACCTTC
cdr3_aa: CASSPSSYYGYTF

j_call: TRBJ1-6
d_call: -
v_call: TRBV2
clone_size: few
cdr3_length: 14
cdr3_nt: TGTGCCAGCAGTCAGGGGAGGTATAATTCACCCCTCCACTTT
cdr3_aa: CASSQGRYNSPLHF

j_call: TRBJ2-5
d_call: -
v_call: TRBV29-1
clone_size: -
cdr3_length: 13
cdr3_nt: TGCAGCGTTGAGGGGGTGACTGGGGAGACCCAGTACTTC
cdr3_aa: CSVEGVTGETQYF

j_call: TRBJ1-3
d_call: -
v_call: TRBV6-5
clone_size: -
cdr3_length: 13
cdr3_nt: TGTGCCAGCAAGCGGAGTGACGGAAACACCATATATTTT
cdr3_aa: CASKRSDGNTIYF

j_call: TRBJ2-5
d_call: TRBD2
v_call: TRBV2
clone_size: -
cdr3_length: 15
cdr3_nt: TGTGCCAGCAGTGAGACCCGCGGGAGGGACCGGACCCAGTACTTC
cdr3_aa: CASSETRGRDRTQYF

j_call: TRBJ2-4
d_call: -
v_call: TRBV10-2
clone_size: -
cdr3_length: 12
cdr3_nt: TGCGCCAGCTCCCGGGACGGGGGCATTCAGTACTTC
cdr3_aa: CASSRDGGIQYF

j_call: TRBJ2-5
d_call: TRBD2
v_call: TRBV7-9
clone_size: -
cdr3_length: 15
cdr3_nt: TGTGCCAGCAGCTTAGAAAGGACTAGCGAGGAGACCCAGTACTTC
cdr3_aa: CASSLERTSEETQYF

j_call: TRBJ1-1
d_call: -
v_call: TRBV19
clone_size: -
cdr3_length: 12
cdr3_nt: TGTGCCAGTTTCAACCCTCGTGCTGAAGCTTTCTTT
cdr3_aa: CASFNPRAEAFF

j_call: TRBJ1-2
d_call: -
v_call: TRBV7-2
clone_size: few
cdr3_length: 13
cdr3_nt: TGTGCCAGCAGCTCTCAGGTTAACTATGGCTACACCTTC
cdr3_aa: CASSSQVNYGYTF

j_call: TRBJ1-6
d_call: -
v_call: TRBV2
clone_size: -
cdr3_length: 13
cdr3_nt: TGTGCCAGCAGTGAAGAGATGGATTCACCCCTCCACTTT
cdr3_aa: CASSEEMDSPLHF

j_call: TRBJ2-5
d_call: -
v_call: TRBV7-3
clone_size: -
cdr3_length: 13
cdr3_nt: TGTGCCAGCAGCTTAACGCACGGGGAGACCCAGTACTTC
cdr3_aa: CASSLTHGETQYF

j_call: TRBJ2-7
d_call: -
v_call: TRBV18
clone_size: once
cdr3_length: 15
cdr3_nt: TGTGCCAGCTCGCCACCGTCCGGTTACCTCTACGAGCAGTACTTC
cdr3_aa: CASSPPSGYLYEQYF

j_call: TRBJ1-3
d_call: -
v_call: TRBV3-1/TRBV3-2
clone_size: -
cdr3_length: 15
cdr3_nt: TGTGCCAGCAGCGATACAGGGAGGGCTGGAAACACCATATATTTT
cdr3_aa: CASSDTGRAGNTIYF

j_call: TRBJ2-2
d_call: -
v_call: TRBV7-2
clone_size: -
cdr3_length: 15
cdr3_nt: TGTGCCAGCAGCCGGAGCGGACCCCGGCCGGGGGAGCTGTTTTTT
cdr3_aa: CASSRSGPRPGELFF

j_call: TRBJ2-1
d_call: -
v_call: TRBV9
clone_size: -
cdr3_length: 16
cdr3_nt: TGTGCCAGCAGCGTAGGGGCAGCGAGCTCCTACAATGAGCAGTTCTTC
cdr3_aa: CASSVGAASSYNEQFF

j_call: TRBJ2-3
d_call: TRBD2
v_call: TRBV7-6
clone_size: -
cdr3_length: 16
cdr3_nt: TGTGCCAGCAGCTTCACTAGCGGGAGAAGCACAGATACGCAGTATTTT
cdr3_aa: CASSFTSGRSTDTQYF

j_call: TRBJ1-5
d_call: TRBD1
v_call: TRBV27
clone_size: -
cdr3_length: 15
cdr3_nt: TGTGCCAGCAGATACGACAGGGTAGACAATCAGCCCCAGCATTTT
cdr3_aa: CASRYDRVDNQPQHF

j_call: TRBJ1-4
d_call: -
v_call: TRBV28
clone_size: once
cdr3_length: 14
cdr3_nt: TGTGCCAGCCGGGCCGGGGGAGGGAGTGAAAAACTGTTTTTT
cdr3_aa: CASRAGGGSEKLFF